The rows below give T cell receptor beta chains drawn from one sample of a study of blood T cell repertoires in COVID-19. The repertoire was sequenced with immunoSEQ multiplex PCR; TCRdb's copy has only in-frame clones and lacks some. The data hold around 300,000 clones, with around 85% observed a single time. Sequencing was performed on PBMCs or T cells enriched from blood (not recorded which). Every receptor here comes from a woman between 50 and 59 years old who had recovered from COVID-19. CDR3s leave out the opening cysteine and the closing phenylalanine or tryptophan. Fields, in order: CDR3 protein, V gene, clone size, J gene. Size tells how often a clone was seen (once, few, many) or the class of an expanded clone, and some rows leave it out.

ASSSLGTRVTQY	TRBV28	.	TRBJ2-5
AARSGGLNEQF	TRBV6-5	few	TRBJ2-1
ASSSESQGPNQPQH	TRBV7-2	few	TRBJ1-5
ATSRDGGAREKLF	TRBV15	.	TRBJ1-4
ASSQGLAGAEQF	TRBV3-1/TRBV3-2	once	TRBJ2-1
ASSPDRDHGYT	TRBV18	.	TRBJ1-2
ASSQARGSGNGEQF	TRBV4-2	once	TRBJ2-1
ASSPGAYGYT	TRBV2	.	TRBJ1-2
ASSERQGINYGYT	TRBV2	.	TRBJ1-2
ASSEGLWGGDEQY	TRBV6-1	.	TRBJ2-7
ASSLALAQETQY	TRBV5-4	.	TRBJ2-5
ASSRGVSKDYGYT	TRBV3-1/TRBV3-2	.	TRBJ1-2
ASSPRLVGTGELF	TRBV7-7	.	TRBJ2-2
ASSYNLGSGYEQY	TRBV4-2	.	TRBJ2-7
ASSQLVAGPRRSYNEQF	TRBV3-1/TRBV3-2	.	TRBJ2-1
ASSGTENTEAF	TRBV12-3/TRBV12-4	.	TRBJ1-1
AWSRDRSYNEQF	TRBV30	few	TRBJ2-1
ATSASGTGQETQY	TRBV24-1	.	TRBJ2-5
ATGQRTSGSEQY	TRBV15	.	TRBJ2-7
AWSQSGYSPLH	TRBV30	.	TRBJ1-6
ASSPGDSPNTPLH	TRBV5-1	.	TRBJ1-6
ASRLEGGSIGELF	TRBV6-5	few	TRBJ2-2